A single sample is the source of the 29 T cell receptor beta chains below, sequenced in a study of T cell repertoires in cytomegalovirus infection. TCRdb ran MiXCR on the reads and lists one entry per CDR3 protein. The sample lists 150,000 to 200,000 distinct CDR3 sequences, 13% to 15% occurring once. The sequenced sample was PBMCs. The receptors originated from a human donor in good health (CMV status not recorded). Some clones in this sample may be carry-over from other donors' samples.

This clonotype was seen a handful of times. Possible read error: a much larger clone is one base away. Since no conserved phenylalanine or tryptophan closes the CDR3, a read error is the likely cause. The chain recombines TRBV6-1 with TRBJ1-5; D is unclear. Trimming left V 4 bases short and J 3 bases short, with 13 bases between. The germline V gene has CDR1 MNHNS and CDR2 SASEGT. This CDR3 contains 15 residues. CDR3 amino acids: CASSGWFKPNQPQHS. CDR3 sequence (DNA): TGTGCCAGCAGTGGGTGGTTCAAACCCAATCAGCCCCAGCATTCT.

This clonotype has ten or more counts. The chain employs TRBV5-6 and TRBJ1-5; TRBD1 agrees at 7 bases. CDR3 length: 16 residues. V shed 0 bases and J 11 bases; nucleotides not matched to a gene: 14. Germline-derived CDR1 and CDR2 are SGHDT and YYEEEE. CDR3 region: CASSLGGTGTATAQHF. As DNA, the CDR3 is TGTGCCAGCAGCTTGGGGGGGACCGGGACAGCGACAGCCCAGCATTTT.

The chain is built from TRBV27 and TRBJ2-7; D remains unclear. This CDR3 spans 13 amino acids. Trimming left V 6 bases short and J 1 base short, with 10 bases between. CDR1 and CDR2 (germline): MNHEY, SMNVEV (reference sequence). CDR3 DNA sequence: TGTGCCAGCAGCCGAGACCGATCCTACGAGCAGTACTTC. It encodes CASSRDRSYEQYF.

The rearrangement uses TRBV9 and TRBJ2-7; no definite D call. The CDR3 sequence is 14 residues long. Germline V lookup: CDR1 SGDLS, CDR2 YYNGEE. V lost 0 bases, J lost 0 bases, and 7 bases lay in between. The CDR3 loop reads CASSVDPVSYEQYF. The CDR3 nucleotides read TGTGCCAGCAGCGTAGATCCCGTCTCCTACGAGCAGTACTTC.

This clonotype was observed a few times. This chain connects TRBV27 to TRBJ1-6; D is possibly TRBD1 (5 bases). The length of the CDR3 is 13 residues. CDR1 and CDR2 (germline): MNHEY, SMNVEV (reference sequence). V lost 5 bases and J lost 4, with 6 bases in between. In DNA, the CDR3 is TGTGCCAGCAGTACAGGTTATAATTCACCCCTCCACTTT. Translated: CASSTGYNSPLHF.

The V call is TRBV12-5, the J call TRBJ1-1, with 9 bases lining up with TRBD1. The trim removed 1 base at V and 9 bases at J, leaving 0 bases unmatched. This CDR3 contains 12 residues. Per the germline V gene, CDR1 is LGHNT and CDR2 is FRNRAP. The CDR3 loop is CASGLDRGQAFF. The DNA of the CDR3 is TGTGCTAGTGGTTTGGACAGGGGGCAAGCTTTCTTT.

As concerns this clonotype: The missing conserved phenylalanine or tryptophan at the end of this CDR3 makes a read error likely. The chain links TRBV6-8 to TRBJ2-4; 7 positions agree with TRBD1. The CDR3 totals 17 residues. Germline loops: CDR1 MNHGY, CDR2 SAAAGT. CDR3 bases: TGTGCCAGCTGTTACCTCAGAGAGGGGGCGGCCAAAAACATTCAGTACTCC. The encoded protein is CASCYLREGAAKNIQYS.

This clonotype was counted only a few times. The J gene is TRBJ2-7, the V gene TRBV7-3; D is uncertain. CDR1 and CDR2 (germline): SGHTA, FQGTGA. The CDR3 has 15 amino acids. V was trimmed by 0 bases and J by 0 bases, leaving 9 bases between them. CDR3 nucleotide sequence: TGTGCCAGCAGCTTAACGGGATCACCCTCCTACGAGCAGTACTTC. It translates to CASSLTGSPSYEQYF. Supplemented by reference TRBV7-3 and TRBJ2-7, the full variable domain reads GAGVSQTPSNKVTEKGKYVELRCDPISGHTALYWYRQSLGQGPEFLIYFQGTGAADDSGLPNDRFFAVRPEGSVSTLKIQRTERGDSAVYLCASSLTGSPSYEQYFGPGTRLTVT.

This sequence joins TRBV18 and TRBJ2-1, with D possibly TRBD2 on 5 matching bases. Germline assignment: CDR1 KGHSH and CDR2 LQKENI. The ends were cut back, 4 bases at V and 0 bases at J, with 13 bases in the middle. There are 16 residues in the CDR3. This CDR3 is CASSQSQGSSYNEQFF. The CDR3 region has the DNA TGTGCCAGCTCACAGAGCCAAGGGAGCTCCTACAATGAGCAGTTCTTC.

The chain employs TRBV9 and TRBJ1-1, with D perhaps matching TRBD1 (5 bases). This CDR3 has 15 amino acids. Germline V CDR1 and CDR2: SGDLS, YYNGEE. The V end lost 3 bases, the J end lost 4 bases, and 16 bases lay between the germline ends. The chain's CDR3 is CASSAAGTVFTEAFF. CDR3 nucleotide sequence: TGTGCCAGCAGCGCCGCCGGGACCGTCTTCACTGAAGCTTTCTTT.

This sequence joins TRBV19 and TRBJ1-5; 10 bases fit TRBD1. The CDR3 runs to 14 residues. J gave up 2 bases and V 8 bases, and 3 bases lay outside the gene matches. Germline lookup yields CDR1 LNHDA and CDR2 SQIVND (reference sequence). For the CDR3, the DNA is TGTGCCAGTGGAGGGACAGGGGGCAATCAGCCCCAGCATTTT. Its translation: CASGGTGGNQPQHF.

The chain uses TRBV20-1 and TRBJ2-5, with 9 nucleotides matching TRBD2. Germline lookup yields CDR1 DFQATT and CDR2 SNEGSKA (reference sequence). Germline trimming cut 6 bases from V and 5 bases from J; bases unmatched to any gene: 16. There are 16 residues in the CDR3. Written as DNA, the CDR3 is TGCAGTGCCAGCGGGGGCGGGGGGGTCCCTCGGGAGACCCAGTACTTC. The encoded protein is CSASGGGGVPRETQYF.

Ten or more counts support this clonotype. This chain links TRBV20-1 with TRBJ2-3, with 9 bases fitting TRBD2. The J segment lost 2 bases and the V segment lost 5 bases, leaving 8 bases of the junction unmatched. The CDR3 covers 15 residues. Germline-derived CDR1 and CDR2 are DFQATT and SNEGSKA (reference sequence). The CDR3 reads CSAFLTSGTTDTQYF. The CDR3 bases are TGCAGTGCTTTCTTGACTAGCGGTACCACAGATACGCAGTATTTT.

This clonotype has a handful of counts. The chain is built from TRBV3-1 and TRBJ2-3; TRBD1 matches at 10 bases. The CDR3 has 14 residues. Per germline, CDR1 LGHDT and CDR2 YNNKEL (reference sequence). Trimming at V came to 1 base and at J to 11 bases, leaving 6 bases not matched to a gene. The CDR3 DNA sequence: TGTGCCAGCAGCCAAGGCTCCCGGGACAGGGGGCAGTATTTT. Translated: CASSQGSRDRGQYF.

This clonotype occurred many times. The J gene is TRBJ1-1, the V gene TRBV6-2 or TRBV6-3; D is ambiguous. The CDR3 runs 15 residues. Trimming removed 7 bases from V and 3 bases from J, with 18 bases in between. Germline CDR1 and CDR2: MNHEY and SVGEGT. CDR3 region: CASNSPGRMDTEAFF. In nucleotides, the CDR3 is TGTGCCAGCAATTCCCCCGGCAGAATGGACACTGAAGCTTTCTTT.

The rearrangement joins TRBV20-1 to TRBJ1-1; D not resolved. The germline CDR1 and CDR2 sequences are DFQATT and SNEGSKA (reference sequence). Trimming removed 0 bases at V and 0 bases at J, with 8 bases between. The CDR3 length is 14 residues. CDR3 sequence reads: CSARDWSLNTEAFF. The CDR3 bases are TGCAGTGCTAGAGACTGGAGTTTGAACACTGAAGCTTTCTTT.

The rearrangement links TRBV18 to TRBJ1-1, with TRBD1 identical over 10 bases. The CDR3 consists of 15 residues. V was pared by 3 bases and J by 7 bases, with 8 bases of the junction left unmatched. CDR1 and CDR2 (germline): KGHSH, LQKENI. In DNA form, the CDR3 reads TGTGCCAGCTCACCTCTCGGGACAGGGGATTTTGAAGCTTTCTTT. This gives the protein CASSPLGTGDFEAFF.

The table lists this clonotype with many counts. The rearrangement joins TRBV25-1 to TRBJ1-2, with 9 positions matching TRBD1. The V segment lost 3 bases and the J segment 8 bases; nucleotides outside the gene matches: 7. The germline V gene encodes CDR1 MGHDK and CDR2 SYGVNS. The CDR3 loop spans 14 amino acids. The CDR3 loop reads CASSDWGTGYGYTF. The CDR3 region has the DNA TGTGCCAGCAGTGATTGGGGGACAGGGTACGGCTACACCTTC.

Only a few counts were recorded for this clonotype. The chain employs TRBV5-1 and TRBJ1-1, with TRBD1 as a possible D gene (6 bases). The germline V gene encodes CDR1 SGHRS and CDR2 YFSETQ. V lost 4 bases, J lost 5 bases, and 12 bases lay in between. The CDR3 contains 13 residues. CDR3: CASSRGQGTEAFF. As DNA, the CDR3 is TGCGCCAGCAGCCGAGGGCAGGGGACTGAAGCTTTCTTT.

This clonotype was detected a few times. The V and J genes are TRBV20-1 and TRBJ1-1; no reliable D call. Per germline, CDR1 DFQATT and CDR2 SNEGSKA (reference sequence). CDR3 length equals 13 residues. The germline V and J ends were trimmed by 5 bases and 6 bases, with 16 bases remaining between them. The CDR3 here is CSARREFFPEAFF. For the CDR3, the DNA is TGCAGTGCTCGGCGCGAGTTTTTCCCTGAAGCTTTCTTT.

At least ten counts were recorded for this clonotype. The CDR3 region is CASSRGRASGANVLTF. The DNA of the CDR3 is TGTGCCAGCAGTCGGGGAAGGGCCTCTGGGGCCAACGTCCTGACTTTC. V and J are TRBV6-2 or TRBV6-3 and TRBJ2-6; D possibly corresponds to TRBD2 (5 bases). Germline V gene lookup returns CDR1 MNHEY and CDR2 SVGEGT. Trimming pared 5 bases from V and 0 bases from J, leaving 11 bases between. The CDR3 length is 16 residues.

This clonotype was seen many times. This chain connects TRBV5-1 to TRBJ2-1; 7 bases are shared with TRBD2. From germline, CDR1 is SGHRS and CDR2 YFSETQ. This CDR3 contains 15 residues. The V gene end was trimmed by 4 bases and the J gene end by 1 base; junction bases not matched to a gene: 5. The CDR3 spells CASSPTSESYNEQFF. The CDR3 DNA follows: TGCGCCAGCAGCCCAACTAGCGAGTCCTACAATGAGCAGTTCTTC.

This clonotype was seen only a few times. V is TRBV6-5 and J is TRBJ1-1; D perhaps matches TRBD1 (6 bases). The CDR3 loop spans 14 amino acids. Germline CDR1 is MNHEY and CDR2 is SVGAGI. Trimming removed 4 bases at V and 4 bases at J, with 13 bases between. CDR3: CASSSRGSGTEAFF. The CDR3 region has the DNA TGTGCCAGCAGTTCTAGGGGGAGTGGCACTGAAGCTTTCTTT.

This chain links TRBV29-1 with TRBJ1-1, with TRBD1 matching 8 bases. V was pared by 3 bases and J by 1 base, with 7 bases of the junction left unmatched. The CDR3 is 15 residues long. Germline CDR1 SQVTM, CDR2 ANQGSEA. The CDR3 DNA is TGCAGCGTTGATGGTAGGGGACAGGAGAACACTGAAGCTTTCTTT. This encodes CSVDGRGQENTEAFF. Variable domain in full (rest from reference TRBV29-1 and TRBJ1-1): SAVISQKPSRDICQRGTSLTIQCQVDSQVTMMFWYRQQPGQSLTLIATANQGSEATYESGFVIDKFPISRPNLTFSTLTVSNMSPEDSSIYLCSVDGRGQENTEAFFGQGTRLTVV.

This clonotype was picked up a small number of times. This rearrangement joins TRBV7-9 to TRBJ2-7; 7 bases agree with TRBD1. This CDR3 contains 15 residues. The junction had 8 bases not matched to a gene; V was cut back by 6 bases and J by 0 bases. CDR1 is SEHNR and CDR2 is FQNEAQ in the germline V gene (reference sequence). The CDR3 spells CASSIGQEYSYEQYF. CDR3 sequence (DNA): TGTGCCAGCAGTATCGGACAGGAGTACTCCTACGAGCAGTACTTC. The variable domain in full, completed from reference TRBV7-9 and TRBJ2-7, reads DTGVSQNPRHKITKRGQNVTFRCDPISEHNRLYWYRQTLGQGPEFLTYFQNEAQLEKSRLLSDRFSAERPKGSFSTLEIQRTEQGDSAMYLCASSIGQEYSYEQYFGPGTRLTVT.

This clonotype was picked up many times. The rearrangement joins TRBV7-3 to TRBJ2-1; D is uncertain. The CDR3 extends over 15 amino acids. Germline-derived CDR1 and CDR2 are SGHTA and FQGTGA. V was pared by 2 bases and J by 0 bases, with 8 bases between. The CDR3 here is CASSLVRSSYNEQFF. In DNA, the CDR3 is TGTGCCAGCAGCTTAGTGCGGAGCTCCTACAATGAGCAGTTCTTC.

This clonotype was observed a few times. CDR3 coding DNA: TGTGCCAGCAGCCTCATCGGATCTGGCTACACCTTC. Protein: CASSLIGSGYTF. The V gene is TRBV13, the J gene TRBJ1-2; no definite D call. The germline V gene encodes CDR1 PRHDT and CDR2 FYEKMQ (reference sequence). V was trimmed by 5 bases and J by 7 bases, leaving 11 bases between them. The CDR3 covers 12 residues. Complete variable domain (other parts from reference TRBV13 and TRBJ1-2): AAGVIQSPRHLIKEKRETATLKCYPIPRHDTVYWYQQGPGQDPQFLISFYEKMQSDKGSIPDRFSAQQFSDYHSELNMSSLELGDSALYFCASSLIGSGYTFGSGTRLTVV.

In its sample, this clonotype was seen a few times. This chain connects TRBV27 to TRBJ2-7, with D unclear. Germline assignment: CDR1 MNHEY and CDR2 SMNVEV (reference sequence). This CDR3 has 15 residues. V was clipped by 0 bases and J by 5 bases, with 14 bases between them. The CDR3 nucleotides read TGTGCCAGCAGTTTATCGTCCTATGGTAGCCACGAGCAGTACTTC. It specifies CASSLSSYGSHEQYF.

The rearrangement joins TRBV14 to TRBJ2-1; D unresolved. The CDR3 is made up of 14 amino acids. The ends were cut back, 1 base at V and 4 bases at J, with 8 bases in the middle. Germline CDR1 and CDR2: SGHDN and FVKESK. CDR3 sequence reads: CASSQVSEYNEQFF. CDR3 DNA sequence: TGTGCCAGCAGCCAAGTTTCAGAATACAATGAGCAGTTCTTC.